This T cell receptor (beta chain) was documented in a study of CD8 T cells in Susac syndrome. The CDR3 runs to 12 residues. CDR1 and CDR2 from the germline V gene are SEHNR and FQNEAQ (reference sequence). Trimming cost V 1 base and J 6 bases, with 7 bases left between them. RNA in amounts of about 0.45 to 1 ug was reverse transcribed with random hexamers. TCRdb recomputed calls from the immunoSEQ multiplex PCR reads with MiXCR, one row per CDR3 protein. The table includes about 300,000 distinct CDR3 sequences, 89% detected once. The sample was CD8+ T cells from PBMCs. The TCR originated in a human donor with multiple sclerosis. V usage is TRBV7-9 and J usage is TRBJ2-7; D ambiguous. The CDR3 loop reads CASSLGIREQYF. The CDR3 DNA reads TGTGCCAGCAGCTTAGGAATCCGCGAGCAGTACTTC.